This T cell receptor beta chain was sequenced in a study of patients and donors after allogeneic stem cell transplantation. There are 14 residues in the CDR3. V lost 8 bases to trimming and J lost 5 bases; unmatched junction nucleotides: 7. CDR1 MGHRA and CDR2 YSYEKL come from the germline V gene. MiXCR was run by TCRdb on the RT-PCR reads, yielding one entry per CDR3 protein. Of about a million distinct CDR3 sequences in the sample, approximately 18% were seen once. The TCR was taken from a human donor who was either an allogeneic HSCT recipient or a stem cell or donor lymphocyte infusion donor (not recorded which). It is not recorded whose cells these are; they may come from a transplant donor. The V gene is TRBV4-1, the J gene TRBJ1-1; 11 positions match TRBD1. Input material: blood, either unsorted or a sorted T cell fraction (not recorded which). This CDR3 is CASGLGTGGTEAFF. The CDR3 region has the DNA TGCGCCAGCGGCCTCGGGACAGGGGGAACTGAAGCTTTCTTT.